The 20 T cell receptor beta chains listed next were all sequenced from one sample in a study of vaccination and CD4 T cells after COVID-19. Sample treatment: 10-day PBMC culture with coronavirus spike peptide pools or control peptides (ViraFEST assay). These TCRs' antigens remain unknown. Cultured CD4+ T cells had their DNA profiled by the Oncomine TCR Beta short-read assay. TCRdb independently ran MiXCR on the PCR reads; one entry per CDR3 protein. The profile shows some 26,000 distinct CDR3 sequences, around half of them singletons. The sequencing used CD4+ T cells from blood, cultured in vitro, collected before SARS-CoV-2 vaccination. The receptor source for this set is a human donor who received a COVID-19 vaccine.

Here the CDR3 DNA reads TGCAGTGCTAGAGACGCGCTAGAGGTTCGGACCCAGTACTTC. It codes for CSARDALEVRTQYF. The rearrangement joins TRBV20-1 to TRBJ2-5; D unclear. CDR3 size: 14 residues. V was cut by 0 bases and J by 7 bases, with 15 bases left in between. Germline-derived CDR1 and CDR2 are DFQATT and SNEGSKA (reference sequence).

The chain couples TRBV7-6 to TRBJ2-5; D gene uncertain. The germline V gene encodes CDR1 SGHVS and CDR2 FNYEAQ. CDR3 size: 12 residues. V lost 0 bases, J lost 5 bases, and 4 bases lay in between. The CDR3: CASSLARETQYF. In nucleotides, the CDR3 is TGTGCCAGCAGCTTAGCGAGGGAGACCCAGTACTTC.

J is TRBJ2-5 and V is TRBV20-1; maybe TRBD1 (6 bases). CDR3 length equals 15 residues. The germline V gene has CDR1 DFQATT and CDR2 SNEGSKA (reference sequence). Trimming pared 3 bases from V and 5 bases from J, leaving 19 bases between. The CDR3 region has the DNA TGCAGTGCTAGGACCTTGACAGGCTATGGGGAGACCCAGTACTTC. Translating it yields CSARTLTGYGETQYF.

The CDR3 loop is CSAKPRTGAIGYTF. The CDR3 DNA sequence: TGCAGTGCAAAACCTAGGACAGGGGCTATAGGCTACACCTTC. The J gene is TRBJ1-2, the V gene TRBV20-1; 9 bases fit TRBD1. Germline CDR1 reads DFQATT; CDR2 reads SNEGSKA (reference sequence). The trim removed 6 bases at V and 8 bases at J, leaving 13 bases unmatched. This CDR3 is 14 amino acids long.

The V call is TRBV20-1, the J call TRBJ2-5, with 11 bases that match TRBD2. This CDR3 has 16 residues. Germline V lookup: CDR1 DFQATT, CDR2 SNEGSKA (reference sequence). The J segment lost 4 bases and the V segment lost 0 bases, leaving 7 bases of the junction unmatched. This chain's CDR3 is CSARDLWLAGGETQYF. CDR3 bases: TGCAGTGCTAGAGATCTCTGGCTAGCGGGGGGAGAGACCCAGTACTTC.

In its sample, this clonotype was seen a few times. J is TRBJ1-2 and V is TRBV3-1; tentative D call: TRBD1 (6 bases). V was shortened by 4 bases and J by 4 bases, with 16 bases between the two germline ends. The CDR3 is made up of 15 amino acids. Germline lookup yields CDR1 LGHDT and CDR2 YNNKEL (reference sequence). The CDR3, as DNA: TGTGCCAGCAGCCCTGGGGGCGGGGAGGGCTATGGCTACACCTTC. Protein sequence: CASSPGGGEGYGYTF.

This clonotype was observed a handful of times. The V gene is TRBV30, the J gene TRBJ1-1; D is possibly TRBD1 (5 bases). The CDR3 covers 12 residues. Trimming took 3 bases from V and 5 from J, leaving 10 bases between them. In germline, CDR1 is GTSNPN, CDR2 SVGIG (reference sequence). CDR3 nucleotide sequence: TGTGCCTGGAGCTCCAGGGAAACTGAAGCTTTCTTT. It translates to CAWSSRETEAFF.

This rearrangement joins TRBV19 to TRBJ2-5; D ambiguous. The CDR3 length is 13 residues. Germline V CDR1 and CDR2: LNHDA, SQIVND (reference sequence). V gave up 5 bases and J gave up 3 bases, with 10 bases separating them. DNA for the CDR3: TGTGCCAGTAGTCGCAGAGGAAAAGAGACCCAGTACTTC. Translating gives CASSRRGKETQYF.

This rearrangement joins TRBV19 to TRBJ1-2; D is uncertain. From germline, CDR1 is LNHDA and CDR2 SQIVND (reference sequence). The germline V and J ends were trimmed by 9 bases and 2 bases, with 13 bases remaining between them. The CDR3 covers 13 residues. CDR3 loop: CASRSDINYGYTF. The CDR3 coding sequence is TGTGCCAGCCGATCCGACATCAACTATGGCTACACCTTC.

The chain has TRBV19 and TRBJ1-5; D not certain. The CDR3 runs 13 residues. Germline lookup yields CDR1 LNHDA and CDR2 SQIVND (reference sequence). V dropped 7 bases and J dropped 5 bases, with 12 bases sitting between them. For the CDR3, the DNA is TGTGCCAGTACCAAGAGGGTGGATCAGCCCCAGCATTTT. Protein product: CASTKRVDQPQHF.

This clonotype has a handful of counts. The CDR3 region has the DNA TGCAGTGCTAGAGGAGAGGGGATTGATTCACCCCTCCACTTT. As protein: CSARGEGIDSPLHF. This chain links TRBV20-1 with TRBJ1-6, with D possibly being TRBD1 (5 bases). Germline CDR1 is DFQATT and CDR2 is SNEGSKA (reference sequence). The CDR3 extends over 14 amino acids. V was cut by 1 base and J by 8 bases, with 12 bases left in between.

V gene TRBV12-3 or TRBV12-4 combines with J gene TRBJ1-2; no definite D call. The V and J ends lost 5 bases and 4 bases respectively, with 14 bases between them. CDR3 length: 14 amino acids. CDR3 loop: CASSLSGIGYGYTF. As DNA, the CDR3 is TGTGCCAGCAGTCTATCGGGGATTGGCTATGGCTACACCTTC.

The chain recombines TRBV20-1 with TRBJ2-5; TRBD2 aligns across 14 bases. The germline V gene encodes CDR1 DFQATT and CDR2 SNEGSKA (reference sequence). The CDR3 consists of 15 residues. The trim removed 4 bases at V and 4 bases at J, leaving 5 bases unmatched. The CDR3 DNA sequence: TGCAGTGCTACGACTAGCGGGGGGGCGGGAGAGACCCAGTACTTC. It specifies CSATTSGGAGETQYF.

This clonotype showed up just a few times. The chain couples TRBV27 to TRBJ1-1; D unclear. Germline lookup yields CDR1 MNHEY and CDR2 SMNVEV (reference sequence). The V and J ends lost 2 bases and 1 base respectively, with 5 bases between them. CDR3 length: 13 amino acids. The CDR3 sequence: CASSLRGNTEAFF. The DNA of the CDR3 is TGTGCCAGCAGTTTACGCGGGAACACTGAAGCTTTCTTT.

This chain connects TRBV20-1 to TRBJ2-5; the D call may be TRBD1 or TRBD2 (5 bases each). With 3 bases removed from V and 2 bases from J, the gap between germline ends came to 19 bases. The CDR3 contains 16 residues. Germline V gives CDR1 DFQATT, CDR2 SNEGSKA (reference sequence). CDR3 amino acids: CSASSTGLGDQETQYF. The CDR3 coding sequence is TGCAGTGCTAGTAGTACAGGTTTGGGGGATCAAGAGACCCAGTACTTC.

There are a few counts of this clonotype. The rearrangement joins TRBV20-1 to TRBJ1-1; TRBD1 agrees at 7 bases. Germline values: CDR1 DFQATT, CDR2 SNEGSKA (reference sequence). The CDR3 runs to 13 residues. V gave up 3 bases and J gave up 6 bases; unmatched junction bases: 7. The chain's CDR3 is CSARAGGRSEAFF. The CDR3 nucleotides are TGCAGTGCTAGGGCAGGGGGGAGGTCTGAAGCTTTCTTT.

The chain joins TRBV12-3 or TRBV12-4 to TRBJ2-3; TRBD1 matches 8 bases. Trimming at V came to 5 bases and at J to 1 base, leaving 2 bases not matched to a gene. CDR3 length equals 14 residues. CDR3 protein: CASSQQGGTDTQYF. The CDR3 bases are TGTGCCAGCAGTCAACAGGGGGGCACAGATACGCAGTATTTT.

This clonotype was found a few times. The chain employs TRBV10-3 and TRBJ2-3; D might be TRBD1 or TRBD2, each matching 7 bases. Deletions cut 4 bases from V and 5 bases from J, with 19 bases between. CDR3 length: 16 residues. The V gene's germline CDR1 is ENHRY and CDR2 SYGVKD. CDR3 DNA: TGTGCCATCAGTGTGTCAGGGGGGGGGCCGATAGATACGCAGTATTTT. It translates to CAISVSGGGPIDTQYF.

This clonotype was seen a handful of times. This chain connects TRBV10-3 to TRBJ2-1; TRBD2 might be the D (6 bases). The CDR3 consists of 15 residues. CDR1 is ENHRY and CDR2 is SYGVKD in the germline V gene. V was cut by 10 bases and J by 0 bases, with 16 bases left in between. CDR3: CATQREAGSYNEQFF. CDR3 DNA: TGTGCCACTCAAAGGGAGGCGGGCTCCTACAATGAGCAGTTCTTC.

The chain links TRBV21-1 to TRBJ2-2; the table gives TRBD1 as D, unverified against the DNA. TRBV21-1 is termed a pseudogene. This CDR3 has 17 residues. CDR3 sequence (DNA): TGTGCCAGCAGCAAAACGGGACAGGGGCACCTCACCGGGGAGCTGTTTTTT. This codes for CASSKTGQGHLTGELFF.